This T cell receptor beta chain was retrieved from a study of T-cell reconstitution after alpha-beta-depleted transplantation in children. Overall study findings and caveats: Recipient T cells and thymic progenitors that survived were the source of the high TCRbeta diversity seen at day 60 in some patients.

The CDR3 runs 13 residues. Per germline, CDR1 DFQATT and CDR2 SNEGSKA (reference sequence). The TCRbeta library was prepared with unique molecular identifiers. TCRdb re-called the PCR reads through MiXCR, storing one row per CDR3 protein. This sample has 450,000 to 550,000 distinct CDR3 sequences; approximately 10% occur once, and the top ten carry less than 15%. Points on this clonotype: Its antigen is as yet unknown.

Sequenced material: PBMCs, mostly from graft donor cells, taken 180 days after TCRalphabeta/CD19-depleted stem cell transplant. V is TRBV20-1 and J is TRBJ2-7; tentative D call: TRBD2 (6 bases). The TCR was taken from a female patient aged 2-15 years who had a stem cell transplant for aplastic anemia, so the T cells may come from the graft donor. The CDR3 bases are TGCAGAGGGGCCCGGGAGAGCTCCTACGAGCAGTACTTC. It translates to CRGARESSYEQYF.